This entry is about one T cell receptor beta chain. The table came from immunoSEQ multiplex PCR; TCRdb's copy has only in-frame clones and leaves some out. This table has roughly 290,000 clones, around 86% appearing once. Germline V gene sequence: CDR1 MDHEN, CDR2 SYDVKM. CDR3 length: 14 amino acids. V lost 4 bases to trimming and J lost 0 bases, with 7 bases between them. The sample belongs to a study of blood T cell repertoires in COVID-19. Study at large: COVID-19 samples, acute and convalescent, were from the United States, Italy and Spain. T cells, B-cell-depleted T cells, or PBMCs provided the cDNA or gDNA that served as material.

The sequencing sample was made of peripheral blood. The V and J genes are TRBV28 and TRBJ1-3; D perhaps matches TRBD1 (5 bases). The TCR was taken from a woman in her twenties or thirties who had recovered from COVID-19. The CDR3 nucleotides read TGTGCCAGCAGTTCCGACAGCTCTGGAAACACCATATATTTT. It encodes CASSSDSSGNTIYF.